The clone carrying this TCR beta chain was detected only a few times. This entry is derived from a study of blood T cell repertoires in COVID-19. Authors' methods: Amplification with reference gene primers provided the estimates of nucleated cell counts. Repertoires were generated with immunoSEQ multiplex PCR, while TCRdb's copy carries only in-frame clones and drops some. V and J calls and clone size are as listed in that table; D and trimming were resolved from the DNA. The repertoire holds about 180,000 clones, with 81% as singletons. V was shortened by 4 bases and J by 0 bases, with 10 bases between the two germline ends. CDR1 SNHLY and CDR2 FYNNEI come from the germline V gene. The CDR3 is 15 residues long.

The clonotype was recovered from a woman between 40 and 55 years old with acute COVID-19. This chain connects TRBV2 to TRBJ2-1; D possibly corresponds to TRBD1 (5 bases). The material sequenced was PBMCs or T cells enriched from blood (not recorded which). The CDR3 DNA sequence: TGTGCCAGCAGTGTCCAGGGAAGCTCCTACAATGAGCAGTTCTTC. It specifies CASSVQGSSYNEQFF.